This TCR beta chain derives from a study of blood T cell repertoires in COVID-19. For the study at large: T cells, B-cell-depleted T cells, or PBMCs supplied cDNA or gDNA.

This clone has a single count. How the authors handled the data: Quantification of nucleated cells was approximated via reference gene primer amplification. Profiled with immunoSEQ multiplex PCR; TCRdb holds only in-frame clones, not every one. Clone size and the V and J calls come from that table; the DNA yielded D and trimming. The table shows roughly 150,000 clones, with more than 85% occurring only once. This CDR3 has 17 residues. Germline CDR1 SGHVS, CDR2 FQNEAQ. V lost 0 bases and J lost 1, with 13 bases in between. The sample consisted of peripheral blood. V and J are TRBV7-8 and TRBJ1-3; tentatively, D is TRBD1 (6 bases). This TCR was recovered from a woman between 65 and 79 years old with acute or convalescent COVID-19. CDR3 bases: TGTGCCAGCAGCTTAGCGGTTGCCAGGGGTTCTGGAAACACCATATATTTT. The encoded protein is CASSLAVARGSGNTIYF. The full variable domain, with the rest looked up from reference TRBV7-8 and TRBJ1-3, is GAGVSQSPRYKVAKRGQDVALRCDPISGHVSLFWYQQALGQGPEFLTYFQNEAQLDKSGLPSDRFFAERPEGSVSTLKIQRTQQEDSAVYLCASSLAVARGSGNTIYFGEGSWLTVV.